The 22 T cell receptor beta chains below were found in one sample sequenced in a study of patients and donors after allogeneic stem cell transplantation. TCRdb independently ran MiXCR on the RT-PCR reads; one entry per CDR3 protein. The sample comprises tens of thousands of distinct CDR3 sequences, 5% of which are singletons, and around 2.6% rests with the top ten. Sequences were obtained from blood, either unsorted or a sorted T cell fraction (not recorded which). The source is a human donor who was either an allogeneic HSCT recipient or a stem cell or donor lymphocyte infusion donor (not recorded which). It is not recorded whose cells these are; they may come from a transplant donor.

The chain has TRBV2 and TRBJ1-6, with D tentatively TRBD1 (6 bases). The CDR3 sequence is 14 residues long. Deletions cut 3 bases from V and 10 bases from J, with 13 bases between. The germline gives CDR1 SNHLY, CDR2 FYNNEI. CDR3 coding DNA: TGTGCCAGCAGTGACTTGGGGGCGGGATCACCCCTCCACTTT. This codes for CASSDLGAGSPLHF.

The chain combines TRBV4-1 with TRBJ2-1; tentatively, D is TRBD1 or TRBD2 (5 bases each). CDR3 length: 14 amino acids. Trimming pared 4 bases from V and 4 bases from J, leaving 11 bases between. Germline V gene sequence: CDR1 MGHRA, CDR2 YSYEKL. This CDR3 is CASSRDLVYNEQFF. DNA for the CDR3: TGCGCCAGCAGCCGGGACCTAGTTTACAATGAGCAGTTCTTC.

This clonotype has a handful of counts. The chain uses TRBV6-1 and TRBJ2-1; D remains ambiguous. The CDR3 is 14 residues long. The germline V gene encodes CDR1 MNHNS and CDR2 SASEGT. Trimming left V 5 bases short and J 0 bases short, with 8 bases between. The CDR3 loop is CASSSPDSYNEQFF. The DNA for the CDR3 is TGTGCCAGCAGTAGCCCAGACTCCTACAATGAGCAGTTCTTC.

This clonotype has ten or more counts. The chain combines TRBV11-3 with TRBJ2-1; D not resolved. Trimming pared 2 bases from V and 8 bases from J, leaving 16 bases between. This CDR3 comprises 15 residues. Germline V CDR1 and CDR2: SGHNT, YENEEA. CDR3 amino acids: CASSLSSGAIYEQFF. CDR3 coding DNA: TGTGCCAGCAGCTTATCCAGTGGCGCGATATATGAGCAGTTCTTC.

This rearrangement joins TRBV13 to TRBJ2-7; 9 bases are a match to TRBD1. Germline lookup yields CDR1 PRHDT and CDR2 FYEKMQ (reference sequence). This CDR3 comprises 13 residues. J lost 6 bases, V lost 4 bases, and 4 bases had no gene match. The CDR3 region is CASSWDRAGEQYF. In DNA, the CDR3 is TGTGCCAGCAGCTGGGACAGGGCGGGCGAGCAGTACTTC. The full variable domain, its missing parts supplied by reference TRBV13 and TRBJ2-7, is AAGVIQSPRHLIKEKRETATLKCYPIPRHDTVYWYQQGPGQDPQFLISFYEKMQSDKGSIPDRFSAQQFSDYHSELNMSSLELGDSALYFCASSWDRAGEQYFGPGTRLTVT.

In its sample, this clonotype was seen many times. The V gene is TRBV6-1, the J gene TRBJ1-3, with D possibly matching TRBD1 (5 bases). CDR3 length equals 15 residues. Germline V gene lookup returns CDR1 MNHNS and CDR2 SASEGT. V was cut by 7 bases and J by 4 bases, with 17 bases left in between. Written as DNA, the CDR3 is TGTGCCAGCACCCTTACTCGTGCAGGGGGAAACACCATATATTTT. This translates into CASTLTRAGGNTIYF.

The V call is TRBV5-1, the J call TRBJ2-6, with D possibly called TRBD1 or TRBD2 (5 bases each). Germline loops: CDR1 SGHRS, CDR2 YFSETQ. The CDR3 length is 17 residues. Trimming shortened V by 4 bases and J by 0 bases, and 14 bases separated the two germline ends. CDR3 nucleotides: TGCGCCAGCAGCCCGGCTGAGGGGAACTCTGGGGCCAACGTCCTGACTTTC. It specifies CASSPAEGNSGANVLTF. The whole variable domain, filled in from reference TRBV5-1 and TRBJ2-6, reads KAGVTQTPRYLIKTRGQQVTLSCSPISGHRSVSWYQQTPGQGLQFLFEYFSETQRNKGNFPGRFSGRQFSNSRSEMNVSTLELGDSALYLCASSPAEGNSGANVLTFGAGSRLTVL.

This clonotype was seen repeatedly, ten times or more. The rearrangement links TRBV18 to TRBJ2-7, with TRBD1 as a possible D gene (6 bases). Germline V gene data show CDR1 as KGHSH and CDR2 as LQKENI. V shed 0 bases and J shed 3 bases, with 15 bases lying between them. This CDR3 spans 16 amino acids. The CDR3 region has the DNA TGTGCCAGCTCACCACCCCGGCAGGGGAGTCACTACGAGCAGTACTTC. Translation gives CASSPPRQGSHYEQYF.

The rearrangement joins TRBV5-5 to TRBJ1-2, with TRBD1 as a possible D gene (6 bases). Trimming removed 3 bases at V and 8 bases at J, with 11 bases between. CDR1 is SGHKS and CDR2 is YYEKEE in the germline V gene (reference sequence). CDR3 length: 12 amino acids. CDR3 amino acids: CASSYRVEGYTF. The CDR3 nucleotides are TGTGCCAGCAGCTACAGGGTTGAGGGCTACACCTTC. The full variable domain, its missing parts supplied by reference TRBV5-5 and TRBJ1-2, is DAGVTQSPTHLIKTRGQQVTLRCSPISGHKSVSWYQQVLGQGPQFIFQYYEKEERGRGNFPDRFSARQFPNYSSELNVNALLLGDSALYLCASSYRVEGYTFGSGTRLTVV.

This clonotype was counted at least ten times. V usage is TRBV10-3 and J usage is TRBJ2-5; possibly TRBD1 or TRBD2 for D (6 bases each). V was cut by 8 bases and J by 4 bases, with 20 bases left in between. Germline-derived CDR1 and CDR2 are ENHRY and SYGVKD. The CDR3 has 15 amino acids. CDR3 bases: TGTGCCATCTCACCGGGGGCAGGGTCGGGAGAGACCCAGTACTTC. Translated: CAISPGAGSGETQYF.

This clonotype was seen a handful of times. The V call is TRBV12-3 or TRBV12-4, the J call TRBJ2-6; D is unresolved. Trimming took 9 bases from V and 1 from J, leaving 7 bases between them. CDR3 length equals 13 residues. The CDR3 spells CASTRSGANVLTF. As DNA, the CDR3 is TGTGCCAGTACCCGGTCTGGGGCCAACGTCCTGACTTTC.

This clonotype was recorded at least ten times. The DNA is left out, because the CDR3 cannot be placed on it with certainty; the CDR3 is given as TCRdb lists it. The chain uses TRBV28 and TRBJ1-5. The CDR3 adds up to 15 amino acids, both ends counted. CDR1 is MDHEN and CDR2 is SYDVKM in the germline V gene. The CDR3 is CASSFLAAGNQPQHF.

This clonotype was detected many times. The CDR3 sequence is CASSEGTGGDTQYF. DNA for the CDR3: TGTGCCAGCTCAGAAGGGACTGGTGGAGATACGCAGTATTTT. This chain links TRBV18 with TRBJ2-3; TRBD2 is a possible D gene (6 bases). This CDR3 has 14 amino acids. V lost 5 bases and J lost 5, with 14 bases in between. CDR1 KGHSH and CDR2 LQKENI come from the germline V gene. Full variable domain (remainder filled in from reference TRBV18 and TRBJ2-3): NAGVMQNPRHLVRRRGQEARLRCSPMKGHSHVYWYRQLPEEGLKFMVYLQKENIIDESGMPKERFSAEFPKEGPSILRIQQVVRGDSAAYFCASSEGTGGDTQYFGPGTRLTVL.

This clonotype has ten or more counts. CDR3 nucleotides: TGTGCCAGCAGCCCTATGGGGAACGCGGTGAATGAGCAGTTCTTC. It encodes CASSPMGNAVNEQFF. This sequence joins TRBV11-1 and TRBJ2-1; D remains ambiguous. CDR3 length: 15 residues. Trimming left V 5 bases short and J 7 bases short, with 18 bases between. CDR1 and CDR2 (germline): SGHAT, FQDESV (reference sequence).

This clonotype was seen more than once but under ten times. V and J are TRBV27 and TRBJ2-7; D might be TRBD1 (7 bases). The germline V and J ends were trimmed by 3 bases and 4 bases, with 16 bases remaining between them. The CDR3 runs to 15 residues. Germline V gene lookup returns CDR1 MNHEY and CDR2 SMNVEV (reference sequence). CDR3 sequence (DNA): TGTGCCAGCAGTTTGGTCGGAGGGGGCTTATACGAGCAGTACTTC. As protein: CASSLVGGGLYEQYF.

The sample holds a few counts of this clonotype. The chain uses TRBV25-1 and TRBJ1-2, with 9 nucleotides matching TRBD1. The germline gives CDR1 MGHDK, CDR2 SYGVNS. The CDR3 contains 14 residues. The J segment lost 10 bases and the V segment lost 3 bases, leaving 9 bases of the junction unmatched. In nucleotides, the CDR3 is TGTGCCAGCAGTGACCCCGGGGGACAGGGAGTCTACACCTTC. The encoded protein is CASSDPGGQGVYTF.

This clonotype has just a few counts. V and J are TRBV7-6 and TRBJ2-3, with a weak D call TRBD2 (5 bases). V was trimmed by 5 bases and J by 5 bases, leaving 14 bases between them. This CDR3 contains 14 residues. CDR1 SGHVS and CDR2 FNYEAQ come from the germline V gene. The CDR3 DNA is TGTGCCAGCAGCCCCCGAAGCCGGGGAGATACGCAGTATTTT. Its translation: CASSPRSRGDTQYF.

This clonotype appeared many times. This sequence joins TRBV12-3 or TRBV12-4 and TRBJ2-5, with TRBD2 matching over 7 bases. The CDR3 runs to 13 residues. The junction had 6 bases not matched to a gene; V was cut back by 6 bases and J by 5 bases. In nucleotides, the CDR3 is TGTGCCAGCAGCTCGAGGGGAGGGGAGACCCAGTACTTC. The encoded protein is CASSSRGGETQYF.

This clonotype was recorded at least ten times. The chain links TRBV4-1 to TRBJ2-1; 11 bases are shared with TRBD2. The germline V gene has CDR1 MGHRA and CDR2 YSYEKL. Trimming at V came to 0 bases and at J to 5 bases, leaving 6 bases not matched to a gene. The CDR3 spans 17 residues. This chain's CDR3 is CASSQDPLAGGNNEQFF. CDR3 coding DNA: TGCGCCAGCAGCCAAGATCCGCTAGCGGGGGGTAACAATGAGCAGTTCTTC.

In its sample, this clonotype was seen many times. The V gene is TRBV27, the J gene TRBJ2-1; 8 nucleotides agree with TRBD2. In germline, CDR1 is MNHEY, CDR2 SMNVEV (reference sequence). The CDR3 contains 16 residues. J was trimmed by 9 bases and V by 1 base; bases with no gene match: 11. CDR3 sequence: CASSLFGREGIGEQFF. CDR3 nucleotide sequence: TGTGCCAGCAGTTTATTTGGTCGGGAGGGGATTGGTGAGCAGTTCTTC.

This clonotype was counted a few times. The rearrangement uses TRBV19 and TRBJ1-4, with 7 bases identical to TRBD1. The CDR3 length is 15 residues. The germline CDR1 and CDR2 sequences are LNHDA and SQIVND (reference sequence). V shed 10 bases and J 4 bases; nucleotides not matched to a gene: 12. CDR3 nucleotides: TGTGCCACCAAGTACCGGACAGGCCTTAATGAAAAACTGTTTTTT. This encodes CATKYRTGLNEKLFF.

This clonotype was found many times. This chain links TRBV20-1 with TRBJ2-7; D not certain. The V gene's germline CDR1 is DFQATT and CDR2 SNEGSKA (reference sequence). This CDR3 has 12 amino acids. The germline V and J ends were trimmed by 1 base and 3 bases, with 7 bases remaining between them. CDR3 region: CSARGPRYEQYF. CDR3 DNA sequence: TGCAGTGCTAGAGGACCCCGCTACGAGCAGTACTTC.